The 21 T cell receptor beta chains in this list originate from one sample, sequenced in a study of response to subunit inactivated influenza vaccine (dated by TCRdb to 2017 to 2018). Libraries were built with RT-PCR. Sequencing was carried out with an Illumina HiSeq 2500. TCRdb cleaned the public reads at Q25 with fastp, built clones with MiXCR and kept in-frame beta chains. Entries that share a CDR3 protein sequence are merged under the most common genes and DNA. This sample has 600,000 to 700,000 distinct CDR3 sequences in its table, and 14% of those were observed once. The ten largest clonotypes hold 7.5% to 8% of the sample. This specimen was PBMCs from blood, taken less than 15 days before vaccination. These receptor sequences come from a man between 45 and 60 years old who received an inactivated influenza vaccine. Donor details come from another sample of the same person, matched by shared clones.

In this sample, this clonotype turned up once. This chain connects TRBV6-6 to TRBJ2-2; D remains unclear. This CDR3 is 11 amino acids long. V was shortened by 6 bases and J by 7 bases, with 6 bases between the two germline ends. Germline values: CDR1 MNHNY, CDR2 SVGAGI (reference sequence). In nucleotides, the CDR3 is TGTGCCAGCAGAGAGGTCGGGGAGCTGTTTTTT. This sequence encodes CASREVGELFF.

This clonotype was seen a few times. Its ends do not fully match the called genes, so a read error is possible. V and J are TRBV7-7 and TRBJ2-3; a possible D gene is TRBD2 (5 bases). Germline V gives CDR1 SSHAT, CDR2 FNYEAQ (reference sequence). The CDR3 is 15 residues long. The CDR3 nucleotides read TGTGCTAGCAGCTTAGCAGGAGGTGATTTCGATACGCAGTATTTT. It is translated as CASSLAGGDFDTQYF.

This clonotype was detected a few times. The CDR3 nucleotides read TGTGCCAGCAGTTTCCGGGACTACGCCCAAGAGACCCAGTACTTC. Protein product: CASSFRDYAQETQYF. V and J are TRBV28 and TRBJ2-5, with 7 bases that match TRBD2. The V gene's germline CDR1 is MDHEN and CDR2 SYDVKM. V was clipped by 3 bases and J by 1 base; unmatched bases: 5. The CDR3 has 15 amino acids.

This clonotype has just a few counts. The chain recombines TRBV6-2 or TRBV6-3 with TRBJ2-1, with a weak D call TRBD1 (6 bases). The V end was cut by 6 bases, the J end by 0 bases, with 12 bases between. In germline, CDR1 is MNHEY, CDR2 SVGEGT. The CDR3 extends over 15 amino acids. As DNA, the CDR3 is TGTGCCAGCAGACAGGGTTCCGTCTCCTACAATGAGCAGTTCTTC. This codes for CASRQGSVSYNEQFF.

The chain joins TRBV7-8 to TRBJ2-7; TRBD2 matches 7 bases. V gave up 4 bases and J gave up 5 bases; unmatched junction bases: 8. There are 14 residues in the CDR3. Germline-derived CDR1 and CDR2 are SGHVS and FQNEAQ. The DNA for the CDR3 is TGTGCCAGCAGCTCCTTAACTAGCGATGACGAGCAGTACTTC. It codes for CASSSLTSDDEQYF.

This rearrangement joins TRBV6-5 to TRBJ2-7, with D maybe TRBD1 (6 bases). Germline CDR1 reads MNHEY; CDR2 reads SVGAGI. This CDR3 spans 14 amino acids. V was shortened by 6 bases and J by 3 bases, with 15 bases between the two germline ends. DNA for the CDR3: TGTGCCAGCAGCTACAGGGAAAGGGACTACGAGCAGTACTTC. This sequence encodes CASSYRERDYEQYF.

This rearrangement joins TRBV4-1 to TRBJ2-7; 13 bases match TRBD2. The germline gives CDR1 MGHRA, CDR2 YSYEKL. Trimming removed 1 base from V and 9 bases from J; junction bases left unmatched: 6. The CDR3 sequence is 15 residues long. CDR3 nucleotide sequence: TGCGCCAGCAGCCAAGGTGAACTAGCGGGGGGGCGGCAGTACTTC. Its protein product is CASSQGELAGGRQYF.

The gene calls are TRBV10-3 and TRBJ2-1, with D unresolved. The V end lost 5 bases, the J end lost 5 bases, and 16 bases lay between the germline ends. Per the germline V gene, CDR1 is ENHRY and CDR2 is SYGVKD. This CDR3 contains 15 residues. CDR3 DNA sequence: TGTGCCATCAGTCAAATGGTTACAGCAAACAATGAGCAGTTCTTC. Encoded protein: CAISQMVTANNEQFF.

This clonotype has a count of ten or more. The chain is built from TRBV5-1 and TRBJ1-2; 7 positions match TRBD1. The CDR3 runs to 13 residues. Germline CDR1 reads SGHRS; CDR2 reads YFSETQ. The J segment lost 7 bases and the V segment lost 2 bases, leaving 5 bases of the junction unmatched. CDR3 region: CASSLFDRVGYTF. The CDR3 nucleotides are TGCGCCAGCAGCTTATTCGACAGGGTTGGCTACACCTTC.

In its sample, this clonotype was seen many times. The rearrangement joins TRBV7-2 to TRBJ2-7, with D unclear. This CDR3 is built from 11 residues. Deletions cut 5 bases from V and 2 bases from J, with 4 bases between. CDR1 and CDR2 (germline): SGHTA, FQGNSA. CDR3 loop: CASSATYEQYF. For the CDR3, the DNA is TGTGCCAGCAGCGCTACCTACGAGCAGTACTTC.

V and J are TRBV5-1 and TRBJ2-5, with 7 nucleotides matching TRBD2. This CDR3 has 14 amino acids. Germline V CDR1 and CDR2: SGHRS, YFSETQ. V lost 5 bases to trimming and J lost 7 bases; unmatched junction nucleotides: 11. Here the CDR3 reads CASRMGGNRGTQYF. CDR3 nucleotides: TGCGCCAGCAGGATGGGAGGGAACCGAGGGACCCAGTACTTC. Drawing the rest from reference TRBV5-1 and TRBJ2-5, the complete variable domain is KAGVTQTPRYLIKTRGQQVTLSCSPISGHRSVSWYQQTPGQGLQFLFEYFSETQRNKGNFPGRFSGRQFSNSRSEMNVSTLELGDSALYLCASRMGGNRGTQYFGPGTRLLVL.

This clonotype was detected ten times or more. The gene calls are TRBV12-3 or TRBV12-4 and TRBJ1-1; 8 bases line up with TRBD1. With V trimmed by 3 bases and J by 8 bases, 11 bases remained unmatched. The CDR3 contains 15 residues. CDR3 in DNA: TGTGCCAGCAGTTTTCTACAGGGGGGGGAGCGGGAAGCTTTCTTT. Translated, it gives CASSFLQGGEREAFF.

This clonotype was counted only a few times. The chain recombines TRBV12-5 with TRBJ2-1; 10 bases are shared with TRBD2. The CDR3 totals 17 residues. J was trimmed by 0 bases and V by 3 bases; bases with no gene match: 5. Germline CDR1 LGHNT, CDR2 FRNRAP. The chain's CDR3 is CASGLLRLAGSYNEQFF. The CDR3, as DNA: TGTGCTAGTGGTTTACTACGACTAGCGGGCTCCTACAATGAGCAGTTCTTC.

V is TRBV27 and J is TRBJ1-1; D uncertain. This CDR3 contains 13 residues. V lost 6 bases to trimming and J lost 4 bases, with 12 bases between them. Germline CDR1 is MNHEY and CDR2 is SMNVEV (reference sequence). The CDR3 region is CASSGVRATEAFF. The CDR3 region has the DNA TGTGCCAGCAGCGGCGTTAGGGCCACTGAAGCTTTCTTT.

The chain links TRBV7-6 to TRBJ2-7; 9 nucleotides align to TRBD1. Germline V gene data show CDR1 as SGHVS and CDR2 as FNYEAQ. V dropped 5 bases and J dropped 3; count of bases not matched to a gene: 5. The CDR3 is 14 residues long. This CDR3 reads CASSRQGGRYEQYF. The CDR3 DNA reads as TGTGCCAGCAGCCGACAGGGGGGACGCTACGAGCAGTACTTC.

The chain's CDR3 is CASSLGTATEQFF. The CDR3 coding sequence is TGTGCCAGCAGCTTAGGGACAGCCACGGAGCAGTTCTTC. The genes are TRBV7-2 and TRBJ2-1; tentatively, D is TRBD1 (6 bases). The CDR3 runs to 13 residues. Trimming shortened V by 1 base and J by 10 bases, and 11 bases separated the two germline ends. CDR1 is SGHTA and CDR2 is FQGNSA in the germline V gene.

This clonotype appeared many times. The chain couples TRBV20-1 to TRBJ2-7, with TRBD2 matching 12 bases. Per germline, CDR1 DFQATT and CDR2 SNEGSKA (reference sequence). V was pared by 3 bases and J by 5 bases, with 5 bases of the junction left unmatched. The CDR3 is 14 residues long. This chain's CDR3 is CSARLTSGGDEQYF. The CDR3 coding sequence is TGCAGTGCTAGGCTGACTAGCGGGGGTGACGAGCAGTACTTC.

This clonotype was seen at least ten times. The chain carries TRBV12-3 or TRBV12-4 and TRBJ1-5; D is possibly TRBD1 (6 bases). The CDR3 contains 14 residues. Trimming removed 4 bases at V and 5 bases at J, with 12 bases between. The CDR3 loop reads CASSSGTPHQPQHF. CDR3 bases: TGTGCCAGCAGTTCCGGGACACCCCATCAGCCCCAGCATTTT.

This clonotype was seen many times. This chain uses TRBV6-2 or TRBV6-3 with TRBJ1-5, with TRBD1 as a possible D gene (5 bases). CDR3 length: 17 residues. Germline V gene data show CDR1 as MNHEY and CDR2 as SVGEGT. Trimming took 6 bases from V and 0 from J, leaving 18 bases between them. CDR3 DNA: TGTGCCAGCAGAGTAAACGTCCAGGGACTTAGCAATCAGCCCCAGCATTTT. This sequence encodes CASRVNVQGLSNQPQHF.

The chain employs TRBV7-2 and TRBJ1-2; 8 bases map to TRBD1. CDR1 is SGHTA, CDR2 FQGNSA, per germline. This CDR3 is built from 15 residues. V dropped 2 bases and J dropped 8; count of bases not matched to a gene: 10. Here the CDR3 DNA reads TGTGCCAGCAGCTTAAACAGGGGGGGCGGCGAGGGCTACACCTTC. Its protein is CASSLNRGGGEGYTF.

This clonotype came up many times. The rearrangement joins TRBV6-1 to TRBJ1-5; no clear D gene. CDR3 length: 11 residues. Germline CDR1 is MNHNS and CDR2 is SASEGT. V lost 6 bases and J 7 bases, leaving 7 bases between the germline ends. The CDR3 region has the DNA TGTGCCAGCAGCACGAGGCAGCCCCAGCATTTT. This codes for CASSTRQPQHF.